Below, 23 T cell receptor beta chains from the same sample are listed, as sequenced in a study of graft-versus-host responses after intestinal transplantation. No antigen has been identified for these receptors. The repertoire was sequenced with immunoSEQ multiplex PCR; TCRdb's copy has only in-frame clones and lacks some. The table lists 50,000 to 75,000 clones, 85% to 95% of them singletons. The material sequenced was unstimulated CD4+ T cells sorted from spleen or lymph node cells, taken before transplant. The receptors stem from a human donor who was the organ donor for an intestinal transplant.

The gene calls are TRBV13 and TRBJ1-2; a possible D gene is TRBD1 (5 bases). Germline V CDR1 and CDR2: PRHDT, FYEKMQ (reference sequence). Trimming pared 2 bases from V and 4 bases from J, leaving 8 bases between. The CDR3 runs 13 residues. CDR3 amino acids: CASSLRGGYGYTF. CDR3 bases: TGTGCCAGCAGCTTACGGGGGGGCTATGGCTACACCTTC. The full variable domain, with the rest looked up from reference TRBV13 and TRBJ1-2, is AAGVIQSPRHLIKEKRETATLKCYPIPRHDTVYWYQQGPGQDPQFLISFYEKMQSDKGSIPDRFSAQQFSDYHSELNMSSLELGDSALYFCASSLRGGYGYTFGSGTRLTVV.

The chain couples TRBV7-9 to TRBJ2-5; D may be TRBD2 (6 bases). Germline CDR1 SEHNR, CDR2 FQNEAQ (reference sequence). The CDR3 totals 14 residues. Trimming took 3 bases from V and 2 from J, leaving 10 bases between them. The CDR3 sequence is CASSFGTVQETQYF. The CDR3, as DNA: TGTGCCAGCAGCTTCGGGACTGTTCAAGAGACCCAGTACTTC.

This chain uses TRBV14 with TRBJ1-2; D remains unclear. CDR1 and CDR2 from the germline V gene are SGHDN and FVKESK. The CDR3 loop spans 17 amino acids. Trimming shortened V by 0 bases and J by 4 bases, and 18 bases separated the two germline ends. The CDR3 protein is CASSQDQGPWTSYGYTF. CDR3 nucleotides: TGTGCCAGCAGCCAAGATCAAGGGCCCTGGACCTCCTATGGCTACACCTTC.

The chain links TRBV29-1 to TRBJ2-7; D gene ambiguous. This CDR3 is built from 11 residues. The ends were cut back, 7 bases at V and 6 bases at J, with 13 bases in the middle. CDR1 SQVTM and CDR2 ANQGSEA come from the germline V gene. The CDR3: CSAVFWVEQYF. The DNA of the CDR3 is TGCAGCGCGGTTTTCTGGGTCGAGCAGTACTTC.

The J gene is TRBJ1-3, the V gene TRBV19; D is unclear. Germline CDR1 reads LNHDA; CDR2 reads SQIVND (reference sequence). The V gene lost 6 bases and the J gene lost 4 bases, with 10 bases spanning the gap. The CDR3 sequence is 13 residues long. Here the CDR3 reads CASRESHGNTIYF. The CDR3 DNA reads TGTGCCAGTAGGGAGAGTCACGGAAACACCATATATTTT.

The CDR3 is CASSRLTGSYNEQFF. For the CDR3, the DNA is TGCGCCAGCAGCCGCCTGACAGGGTCCTACAATGAGCAGTTCTTC. This sequence joins TRBV4-1 and TRBJ2-1; TRBD1 aligns across 7 bases. Germline CDR1 MGHRA, CDR2 YSYEKL. The CDR3 is 15 amino acids. With V trimmed by 4 bases and J by 1 base, 4 bases remained unmatched.

This clone has a handful of counts. J is TRBJ2-5 and V is TRBV5-1; TRBD2 aligns across 9 bases. Trimming cost V 4 bases and J 2 bases; bases outside gene matches: 12. The CDR3 has 17 residues. Germline V CDR1 and CDR2: SGHRS, YFSETQ. Here the CDR3 reads CASSRLGGLAGQETQYF. The CDR3, as DNA: TGCGCCAGCAGCCGCCTGGGGGGGCTAGCGGGGCAAGAGACCCAGTACTTC.

This chain uses TRBV19 with TRBJ2-3; 9 nucleotides agree with TRBD1. This CDR3 is 14 amino acids long. CDR1 is LNHDA, CDR2 SQIVND, per germline (reference sequence). J lost 5 bases, V lost 1 base, and 1 base had no gene match. In DNA form, the CDR3 reads TGTGCCAGTAGTATAGGGGGACAGGGAGATACGCAGTATTTT. Protein sequence: CASSIGGQGDTQYF.

The chain combines TRBV7-8 with TRBJ2-3, with D tentatively TRBD1 (5 bases). Trimming left V 1 base short and J 3 bases short, with 14 bases between. Germline V gives CDR1 SGHVS, CDR2 FQNEAQ. The CDR3 totals 16 residues. The CDR3 DNA reads as TGTGCCAGCAGCTTAGGGTTGACAGCCGGAACAGATACGCAGTATTTT. Translation gives CASSLGLTAGTDTQYF.

This clone appeared once. The V and J genes are TRBV20-1 and TRBJ1-2; TRBD1 is a possible D gene (5 bases). The CDR3 spans 9 residues. Germline CDR1 reads DFQATT; CDR2 reads SNEGSKA (reference sequence). Trimming removed 8 bases from V and 4 bases from J, with 5 bases in between. The CDR3 sequence: CSRGYGYTF. The CDR3 coding sequence is TGCAGTAGGGGCTATGGCTACACCTTC.

Details on this clone: Other nucleotide sequences in the sample specify the same CDR3. J is TRBJ2-7 and V is TRBV7-2, with 16 bases lining up with TRBD2. From germline, CDR1 is SGHTA and CDR2 FQGNSA. The V and J ends lost 5 bases and 4 bases, in that order; junction bases with no gene match: 14. The length of the CDR3 is 19 residues. CDR3 in DNA: TGTGCCAGCAGCGTAGTAGGCTCGGGACTAGCGGGGGGGCGTTACGAGCAGTACTTC. It translates to CASSVVGSGLAGGRYEQYF.

The CDR3 DNA sequence: TGTGCCAGCAGCCCCTCGCTGGATGGAGCCAATTCACCCCTCCACTTT. It yields the protein CASSPSLDGANSPLHF. The chain uses TRBV9 and TRBJ1-6; D gene uncertain. This CDR3 is 16 amino acids long. Germline CDR1 SGDLS, CDR2 YYNGEE. V lost 4 bases and J 7 bases, leaving 18 bases between the germline ends.

The chain carries TRBV7-2 and TRBJ2-1; 8 bases are a match to TRBD2. Germline assignment: CDR1 SGHTA and CDR2 FQGNSA. With V trimmed by 3 bases and J by 7 bases, 8 bases remained unmatched. The CDR3 covers 15 residues. CDR3 region: CASSLGLSGVNEQFF. As DNA, the CDR3 is TGTGCCAGCAGCTTGGGACTTAGCGGGGTAAATGAGCAGTTCTTC.

The genes are TRBV13 and TRBJ2-1; tentatively, D is TRBD1 (6 bases). From germline, CDR1 is PRHDT and CDR2 FYEKMQ (reference sequence). The CDR3 contains 15 residues. The V gene lost 0 bases and the J gene lost 4 bases, with 10 bases spanning the gap. CDR3 in DNA: TGTGCCAGCAGCTTAGGGGGGGCCAGGTACAATGAGCAGTTCTTC. This codes for CASSLGGARYNEQFF. The variable domain in full, with the rest retrieved from reference TRBV13 and TRBJ2-1, is AAGVIQSPRHLIKEKRETATLKCYPIPRHDTVYWYQQGPGQDPQFLISFYEKMQSDKGSIPDRFSAQQFSDYHSELNMSSLELGDSALYFCASSLGGARYNEQFFGPGTRLTVL.

The V and J genes are TRBV7-9 and TRBJ2-2; 7 nucleotides align to TRBD1. The CDR3 contains 15 residues. The germline CDR1 and CDR2 sequences are SEHNR and FQNEAQ (reference sequence). Trimming removed 5 bases from V and 5 bases from J; junction bases left unmatched: 8. The CDR3 DNA sequence: TGTGCCAGCAGCCAGGACAGGCTGGGTACCGGGGAGCTGTTTTTT. This encodes CASSQDRLGTGELFF. Filled out from reference TRBV7-9 and TRBJ2-2, the complete variable domain reads DTGVSQNPRHKITKRGQNVTFRCDPISEHNRLYWYRQTLGQGPEFLTYFQNEAQLEKSRLLSDRFSAERPKGSFSTLEIQRTEQGDSAMYLCASSQDRLGTGELFFGEGSRLTVL.

This clone was counted a single time. The CDR3 loop reads CASSIFGAVETEAFF. CDR3 nucleotide sequence: TGTGCCAGTAGTATATTTGGGGCAGTAGAGACTGAAGCTTTCTTT. V and J are TRBV19 and TRBJ1-1, with a weak D call TRBD1 (5 bases). Trimming took off 2 bases at V and 5 bases at J, with 15 bases between the two ends. CDR1 LNHDA and CDR2 SQIVND come from the germline V gene (reference sequence). This CDR3 contains 15 residues.

The chain links TRBV18 to TRBJ2-1; 9 bases match TRBD1. J lost 6 bases, V lost 1 base, and 7 bases had no gene match. The germline CDR1 and CDR2 sequences are KGHSH and LQKENI. The CDR3 covers 16 residues. CDR3 coding DNA: TGTGCCAGCTCACCACGAGGGACAGGGCTCTTCAATGAGCAGTTCTTC. Translation gives CASSPRGTGLFNEQFF.

CDR3 in DNA: TGTGCCAGCAGCTTACTAGCGGGCACCTACGAGCAGTACTTC. Translating it yields CASSLLAGTYEQYF. The chain uses TRBV7-2 and TRBJ2-7, with 8 bases lining up with TRBD2. Looked up from germline, CDR1 is SGHTA and CDR2 is FQGNSA. The J segment lost 2 bases and the V segment lost 2 bases, leaving 2 bases of the junction unmatched. The CDR3 contains 14 residues. The variable domain in full, completed from reference TRBV7-2 and TRBJ2-7, reads GAGVSQSPSNKVTEKGKDVELRCDPISGHTALYWYRQSLGQGLEFLIYFQGNSAPDKSGLPSDRFSAERTGGSVSTLTIQRTQQEDSAVYLCASSLLAGTYEQYFGPGTRLTVT.

The rearrangement joins TRBV9 to TRBJ2-5; 7 nucleotides align to TRBD2. The J segment lost 3 bases and the V segment lost 1 base, leaving 3 bases of the junction unmatched. There are 14 residues in the CDR3. Germline CDR1 is SGDLS and CDR2 is YYNGEE. CDR3 in amino acids: CASSVNGLEETQYF. Here the CDR3 DNA reads TGTGCCAGCAGCGTAAACGGACTAGAAGAGACCCAGTACTTC. Full variable domain (remainder filled in from reference TRBV9 and TRBJ2-5): DSGVTQTPKHLITATGQRVTLRCSPRSGDLSVYWYQQSLDQGLQFLIQYYNGEERAKGNILERFSAQQFPDLHSELNLSSLELGDSALYFCASSVNGLEETQYFGPGTRLLVL.

The gene calls are TRBV30 and TRBJ2-1, with D tentatively TRBD1 (5 bases). Between the trimmed V and J ends, which lost 0 bases and 9 bases, there was a span of 15 bases. Germline loops: CDR1 GTSNPN, CDR2 SVGIG (reference sequence). CDR3 length equals 14 residues. The CDR3 here is CAWSVRIRGLEQFF. CDR3 nucleotides: TGTGCCTGGAGTGTACGAATTAGGGGTCTTGAGCAGTTCTTC.

Note on this clone: A read error may produce the germline difference seen at one junction end. This chain joins TRBV5-3 and TRBJ2-7; D is unclear. TRBV5-3 is reported as an ORF; its role is uncertain. The CDR3 totals 10 residues. The CDR3 nucleotides read TGTGCCAGAAGCTTGCCCGGAGTAGGCTTC. Its protein is CARSLPGVGF.

This chain connects TRBV7-2 to TRBJ2-7; D may be TRBD2 (7 bases). V lost 4 bases and J lost 3, with 16 bases in between. The V gene's germline CDR1 is SGHTA and CDR2 FQGNSA. The CDR3 contains 15 residues. As DNA, the CDR3 is TGTGCCAGCAGCTCAAGGCGGGGGCCCTTCTACGAGCAGTACTTC. This sequence encodes CASSSRRGPFYEQYF.

CDR3 residues: CASRTLGESDEQYF. Here the CDR3 DNA reads TGTGCCAGCAGGACCCTCGGGGAATCCGACGAGCAGTACTTC. The chain carries TRBV27 and TRBJ2-7; D may be TRBD2 (5 bases). V lost 6 bases, J lost 5 bases, and 17 bases lay in between. Per the germline V gene, CDR1 is MNHEY and CDR2 is SMNVEV (reference sequence). This CDR3 has 14 amino acids.